This record looks at one T cell receptor beta chain sequence and its context. No antigen is known for it. Germline-derived CDR1 and CDR2 are SGHAT and FQNNGV. There are 14 residues in the CDR3. V trimming: 4 bases; J trimming: 1 base; junction bases outside the gene matches: 3. This sample was included in a study of shared clonotypes between healthy human individuals. The study's findings and limits: The rarefaction results pointed to incomplete sorted-subset sequencing despite large depth.

Donors were healthy HIV-negative adults without recently reported acute infections or vaccinations. In the sorted-subset replicate PCRs, around 200 ng DNA, 25,000 to 30,000 T cell genomes, was used. Libraries were prepared by immunoSEQ multiplex PCR; TCRdb keeps only in-frame clonotypes and omits some of them. The data show some 1.4 million clones, over 95% seen once. The sample comprised naive CD4+ T cells sorted from blood. Subset described: CD45RA+ positively selected. The chain employs TRBV11-2 and TRBJ2-5; 7 bases fit TRBD2. This clonotype was sampled from a man aged 30-40 years in good health. CDR3 in amino acids: CASSSASGQETQYF. CDR3 nucleotides: TGTGCCAGCAGCTCGGCTAGCGGCCAAGAGACCCAGTACTTC.